The clone carrying this T cell receptor beta chain was counted only a few times. The entry originates in a study of cytomegalovirus exposure and HLA in healthy donors. The CDR3 contains 14 residues. Trimming shortened V by 1 base and J by 0 bases, and 7 bases separated the two germline ends. The germline V gene has CDR1 LNHDA and CDR2 SQIVND (reference sequence). PCR was performed using 60 Vbeta and 13 Jbeta primers. Sequenced by immunoSEQ multiplex PCR; TCRdb stores in-frame clones only, minus some. The sample has 140,000 or so clones; roughly 70% are singletons. The sequenced material came from PBMCs. The chain is built from TRBV19 and TRBJ2-7; tentative D call: TRBD2 (5 bases). The clonotype was recovered from a woman in her 40s in good health and CMV-seronegative. CDR3: CASSIAGNSYEQYF. CDR3 bases: TGTGCCAGTAGTATAGCGGGAAACTCCTACGAGCAGTACTTC.